This entry lists 25 T cell receptor beta chains sequenced from one sample in a study of T cells after yellow fever vaccination. One entry per CDR3 protein, called by TCRdb with MiXCR from the 5' RACE reads. Altogether 200,000 to 300,000 distinct CDR3 sequences are present, over 10% being singletons, with the ten largest covering about 0.51%. The input for sequencing was CD4+ T cells sorted from PBMCs, taken 45 days after the yellow fever booster vaccination. These receptors all stem from a man aged 30 to 45 who received the YFV17D yellow fever vaccine.

This clonotype was counted between two and nine times. V is TRBV7-3 and J is TRBJ2-1, with D hard to call. Looked up from germline, CDR1 is SGHTA and CDR2 is FQGTGA. This CDR3 has 15 residues. V was shortened by 5 bases and J by 5 bases, with 16 bases between the two germline ends. The CDR3: CASSASEALNNEQFF. CDR3 nucleotide sequence: TGTGCCAGCAGCGCGAGCGAGGCCCTTAACAATGAGCAGTTCTTC. Full variable domain (missing parts from reference TRBV7-3 and TRBJ2-1): GAGVSQTPSNKVTEKGKYVELRCDPISGHTALYWYRQSLGQGPEFLIYFQGTGAADDSGLPNDRFFAVRPEGSVSTLKIQRTERGDSAVYLCASSASEALNNEQFFGPGTRLTVL.

The sample holds a few counts of this clonotype. The chain carries TRBV7-2 and TRBJ2-7, with D possibly TRBD2 on 5 matching bases. There are 12 residues in the CDR3. Germline CDR1 and CDR2: SGHTA and FQGNSA. V shed 1 base and J shed 9 bases, with 10 bases lying between them. CDR3 residues: CASSLGRDRQYF. CDR3 bases: TGTGCCAGCAGCTTAGGACGGGATAGGCAGTACTTC. The full variable domain, with the rest looked up from reference TRBV7-2 and TRBJ2-7, is GAGVSQSPSNKVTEKGKDVELRCDPISGHTALYWYRQSLGQGLEFLIYFQGNSAPDKSGLPSDRFSAERTGGSVSTLTIQRTQQEDSAVYLCASSLGRDRQYFGPGTRLTVT.

This clonotype was recorded a few times. The chain joins TRBV6-6 to TRBJ2-2; no clear D gene. Germline V gives CDR1 MNHNY, CDR2 SVGAGI (reference sequence). The CDR3 spans 13 residues. The ends were cut back, 8 bases at V and 7 bases at J, with 14 bases in the middle. The CDR3 loop is CASDLEENGELFF. The CDR3 region has the DNA TGTGCCAGCGACTTGGAAGAGAACGGGGAGCTGTTTTTT.

Ten or more counts support this clonotype. This chain links TRBV20-1 with TRBJ2-7; D gene unclear. This CDR3 is built from 11 residues. Trimming pared 4 bases from V and 2 bases from J, leaving 6 bases between. In germline, CDR1 is DFQATT, CDR2 SNEGSKA (reference sequence). The chain's CDR3 is CSANSPYEQYF. The CDR3 DNA is TGCAGTGCTAACAGTCCCTACGAGCAGTACTTC.

This clonotype was seen a few times. Here the CDR3 reads CASSFVDSSYNEQFF. CDR3 nucleotides: TGTGCCAGCAGCTTTGTAGATAGCTCCTACAATGAGCAGTTCTTC. The J gene is TRBJ2-1, the V gene TRBV7-2, with no clear D. The CDR3 is made up of 15 amino acids. V dropped 3 bases and J dropped 0 bases, with 9 bases sitting between them. The germline gives CDR1 SGHTA, CDR2 FQGNSA.

This clonotype was recorded many times. The rearrangement uses TRBV7-2 and TRBJ2-5; 8 positions match TRBD2. The CDR3 has 14 residues. Losses at the gene ends were 7 bases for V and 7 bases for J; bases not matched to a gene: 11. Germline V gives CDR1 SGHTA, CDR2 FQGNSA. The CDR3 nucleotides read TGTGCCAGCAAAGCGGGAGCTGACTTGGGGACCCAGTACTTC. Translation gives CASKAGADLGTQYF.

The chain links TRBV3-1 to TRBJ1-3, with D perhaps TRBD1 (5 bases). This CDR3 has 16 amino acids. CDR1 is LGHDT, CDR2 YNNKEL, per germline (reference sequence). The V and J ends lost 6 bases and 0 bases respectively, with 15 bases between them. CDR3 region: CASRGGVSRSGNTIYF. The CDR3 nucleotides are TGTGCCAGCAGGGGGGGAGTTAGCCGCTCTGGAAACACCATATATTTT.

The chain couples TRBV7-2 to TRBJ1-1, with 7 bases that match TRBD1. Germline-derived CDR1 and CDR2 are SGHTA and FQGNSA. The CDR3 runs to 13 residues. The V segment lost 6 bases and the J segment 3 bases; nucleotides outside the gene matches: 4. The CDR3, as DNA: TGTGCCAGCAGACCAGGGGGTCACACTGAAGCTTTCTTT. Its translation: CASRPGGHTEAFF.

The table lists this clonotype with a count of one. One end of the junction is discordant with germline, which a read error may explain. The chain carries TRBV3-1 and TRBJ2-5; perhaps TRBD2 as D (5 bases). CDR1 is LGHDT and CDR2 is YNNKEL in the germline V gene (reference sequence). CDR3 size: 18 residues. CDR3 residues: CTSSPTSTGTTYQETQYF. As DNA, the CDR3 is TGTACCAGCAGTCCAACTTCGACGGGAACAACTTATCAAGAGACCCAGTACTTC.

This clonotype was observed a handful of times. This sequence joins TRBV6-5 and TRBJ1-1; D is unresolved. CDR1 is MNHEY and CDR2 is SVGAGI in the germline V gene. CDR3 size: 13 residues. Trimming left V 0 bases short and J 5 bases short, with 7 bases between. The CDR3 DNA follows: TGTGCCAGCAGTTACTCGCGAGGAACTGAAGCTTTCTTT. Translation: CASSYSRGTEAFF.

The V gene is TRBV6-1, the J gene TRBJ2-7; D is unresolved. V shed 7 bases and J shed 3 bases, with 19 bases lying between them. The CDR3 is 15 amino acids. Per the germline V gene, CDR1 is MNHNS and CDR2 is SASEGT. The CDR3 region has the DNA TGTGCCAGCACAGGTAACCCAGGTGCTGGCTACGAGCAGTACTTC. Translating it yields CASTGNPGAGYEQYF.

The genes are TRBV6-6 and TRBJ1-5, with D possibly matching TRBD1 (5 bases). Germline CDR1 is MNHNY and CDR2 is SVGAGI (reference sequence). The V end was cut by 10 bases, the J end by 2 bases, with 12 bases between. The CDR3 runs 13 residues. CDR3 sequence reads: CATGGAGNQPQHF. The CDR3 nucleotides are TGTGCCACTGGAGGGGCCGGCAATCAGCCCCAGCATTTT.

This clonotype has a handful of counts. The chain recombines TRBV5-1 with TRBJ1-3; D uncertain. CDR1 is SGHRS, CDR2 YFSETQ, per germline. Trimming shortened V by 2 bases and J by 0 bases, and 9 bases separated the two germline ends. This CDR3 has 15 amino acids. CDR3 protein: CASSFNTYSGNTIYF. In DNA, the CDR3 is TGCGCCAGCAGCTTTAACACCTACTCTGGAAACACCATATATTTT.

This clonotype has ten or more counts. The chain is built from TRBV20-1 and TRBJ2-7; possibly TRBD1 for D (6 bases). The germline V and J ends were trimmed by 3 bases and 5 bases, with 11 bases remaining between them. Germline-derived CDR1 and CDR2 are DFQATT and SNEGSKA (reference sequence). The CDR3 runs to 12 residues. The CDR3 DNA sequence: TGCAGTGCTAGCCTCAGGGGTGACGAGCAGTACTTC. This translates into CSASLRGDEQYF.

This clonotype was seen just once. This could be a read error, since a much larger clone is one nucleotide away. V is TRBV7-6 and J is TRBJ2-1; TRBD1 might be the D (5 bases). Germline V CDR1 and CDR2: SGHVS, FNYEAQ. The length of the CDR3 is 14 residues. V lost 8 bases and J lost 1, with 12 bases in between. CDR3 amino acids: CASAVQGSYNEQFF. The CDR3 DNA reads TGTGCCAGCGCCGTTCAGGGATCCTACAATGAGCAGTTCTTC.

There are a few counts of this clonotype. This chain connects TRBV18 to TRBJ1-5; TRBD1 is a possible D gene (5 bases). The CDR3 runs 16 residues. CDR1 KGHSH and CDR2 LQKENI come from the germline V gene. Deletions cut 6 bases from V and 0 bases from J, with 15 bases between. CDR3 loop: CASSGEGTVSNQPQHF. CDR3 DNA sequence: TGTGCCAGCTCTGGGGAAGGGACGGTTAGCAATCAGCCCCAGCATTTT.

This clonotype was seen a handful of times. J is TRBJ2-2 and V is TRBV18; D is unclear. Germline V gene data show CDR1 as KGHSH and CDR2 as LQKENI. V was shortened by 2 bases and J by 3 bases, with 13 bases between the two germline ends. The CDR3 runs to 16 residues. CDR3 bases: TGTGCCAGCTCACCAGAGCTGAAAATCGACACCGGGGAGCTGTTTTTT. As protein: CASSPELKIDTGELFF. Complete variable domain (other parts from reference TRBV18 and TRBJ2-2): NAGVMQNPRHLVRRRGQEARLRCSPMKGHSHVYWYRQLPEEGLKFMVYLQKENIIDESGMPKERFSAEFPKEGPSILRIQQVVRGDSAAYFCASSPELKIDTGELFFGEGSRLTVL.

This clonotype was counted only a few times. The rearrangement links TRBV29-1 to TRBJ2-1; no definite D call. Germline V gives CDR1 SQVTM, CDR2 ANQGSEA. Trimming pared 6 bases from V and 0 bases from J, leaving 18 bases between. This CDR3 contains 16 residues. CDR3 loop: CSVVSTSPSSYNEQFF. CDR3 nucleotide sequence: TGCAGCGTCGTCTCCACTTCTCCTAGCTCCTACAATGAGCAGTTCTTC.

In its sample, this clonotype was seen once. The rearrangement uses TRBV7-9 and TRBJ2-2; D unresolved. CDR3 length: 14 amino acids. Germline V lookup: CDR1 SEHNR, CDR2 FQNEAQ (reference sequence). V lost 1 base, J lost 5 bases, and 8 bases lay in between. The DNA for the CDR3 is TGTGCCAGCAGCTTAGGAGTGAAAACCGGGGAGCTGTTTTTT. Translation gives CASSLGVKTGELFF.

This chain links TRBV4-3 with TRBJ1-2, with a tentative D call TRBD1 (5 bases). Per germline, CDR1 LGHNA and CDR2 YSLEER. The germline V and J ends were trimmed by 0 bases and 6 bases, with 11 bases remaining between them. The CDR3 runs 14 residues. CDR3 region: CASSQEWDGDGYTF. The DNA of the CDR3 is TGCGCCAGCAGCCAAGAATGGGACGGGGATGGCTACACCTTC.

In its sample, this clonotype was seen a few times. The rearrangement links TRBV5-4 to TRBJ2-2, with 8 bases that match TRBD1. Germline CDR1 SGHNT, CDR2 YYREEE (reference sequence). This CDR3 region has 15 residues. V lost 4 bases, J lost 6 bases, and 8 bases stayed unmatched. CDR3 coding DNA: TGTGCCAGCAGCGTCCCGGGACAGGCCCCCGGGGAGCTGTTTTTT. It specifies CASSVPGQAPGELFF.

This clonotype was counted a few times. The J gene is TRBJ2-1, the V gene TRBV5-5; D might be TRBD2 (5 bases). V lost 4 bases to trimming and J lost 8 bases, with 16 bases between them. The CDR3 is made up of 14 amino acids. From germline, CDR1 is SGHKS and CDR2 YYEKEE (reference sequence). The CDR3 is CASSRTSWAYEQFF. CDR3 bases: TGTGCCAGCAGCCGGACTTCCTGGGCCTATGAGCAGTTCTTC. Supplemented by reference TRBV5-5 and TRBJ2-1, the full variable domain reads DAGVTQSPTHLIKTRGQQVTLRCSPISGHKSVSWYQQVLGQGPQFIFQYYEKEERGRGNFPDRFSARQFPNYSSELNVNALLLGDSALYLCASSRTSWAYEQFFGPGTRLTVL.

The V call is TRBV3-1, the J call TRBJ2-7; TRBD1 aligns across 7 bases. CDR1 is LGHDT and CDR2 is YNNKEL in the germline V gene (reference sequence). This CDR3 has 13 amino acids. The V and J ends lost 1 base and 3 bases, in that order; junction bases with no gene match: 0. The CDR3 sequence is CASSQGQGYEQYF. The CDR3 DNA reads as TGTGCCAGCAGCCAAGGACAGGGCTACGAGCAGTACTTC.

V is TRBV11-2 and J is TRBJ1-3, with D perhaps matching TRBD1 (6 bases). V lost 2 bases and J 0 bases, leaving 17 bases between the germline ends. CDR1 SGHAT and CDR2 FQNNGV come from the germline V gene. This CDR3 contains 18 residues. The CDR3 here is CASSLLPGAGSSGNTIYF. CDR3 in DNA: TGTGCCAGCAGCTTACTCCCAGGGGCGGGAAGCTCTGGAAACACCATATATTTT.

The sample holds a few counts of this clonotype. This chain uses TRBV18 with TRBJ2-7; D is unclear. The CDR3 extends over 13 amino acids. Deletions cut 2 bases from V and 5 bases from J, with 10 bases between. Germline CDR1 KGHSH, CDR2 LQKENI. The CDR3 DNA reads as TGTGCCAGCTCACCAAATCTATCGGACGAGCAGTACTTC. Protein: CASSPNLSDEQYF. The variable domain in full, with the rest retrieved from reference TRBV18 and TRBJ2-7, is NAGVMQNPRHLVRRRGQEARLRCSPMKGHSHVYWYRQLPEEGLKFMVYLQKENIIDESGMPKERFSAEFPKEGPSILRIQQVVRGDSAAYFCASSPNLSDEQYFGPGTRLTVT.